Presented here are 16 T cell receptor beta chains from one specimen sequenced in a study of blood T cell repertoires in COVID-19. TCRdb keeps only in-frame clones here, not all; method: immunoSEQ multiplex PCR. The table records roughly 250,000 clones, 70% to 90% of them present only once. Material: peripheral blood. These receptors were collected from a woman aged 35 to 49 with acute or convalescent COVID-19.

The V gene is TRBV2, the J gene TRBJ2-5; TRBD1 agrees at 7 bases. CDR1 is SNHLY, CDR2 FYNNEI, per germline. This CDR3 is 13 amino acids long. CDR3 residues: CVTLQGFQETQYF. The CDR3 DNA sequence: TGTGTTACCCTACAGGGGTTCCAAGAGACCCAGTACTTC. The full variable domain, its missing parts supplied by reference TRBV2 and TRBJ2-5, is EPEVTQTPSHQVTQMGQEVILRCVPISNHLYFYWYRQILGQKVEFLVSFYNNEISEKSEIFDDQFSVERPDGSNFTLKIRSTKLEDSAMYFCVTLQGFQETQYFGPGTRLLVL.

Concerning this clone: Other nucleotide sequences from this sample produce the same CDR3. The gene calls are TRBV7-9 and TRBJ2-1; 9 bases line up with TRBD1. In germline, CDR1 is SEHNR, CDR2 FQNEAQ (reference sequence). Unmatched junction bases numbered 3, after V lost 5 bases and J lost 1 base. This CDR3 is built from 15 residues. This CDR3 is CASSLGQGSYNEQFF. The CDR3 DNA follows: TGTGCCAGCAGCCTAGGACAGGGGTCCTACAATGAGCAGTTCTTC.

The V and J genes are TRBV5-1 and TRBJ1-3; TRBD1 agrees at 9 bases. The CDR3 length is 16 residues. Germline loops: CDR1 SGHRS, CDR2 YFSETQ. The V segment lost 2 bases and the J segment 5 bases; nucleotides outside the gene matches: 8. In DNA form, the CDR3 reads TGCGCCAGCAGCTTACAGGGGGCTTCTGAGAGAAACACCATATATTTT. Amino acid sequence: CASSLQGASERNTIYF. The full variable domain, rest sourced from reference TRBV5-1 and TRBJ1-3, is KAGVTQTPRYLIKTRGQQVTLSCSPISGHRSVSWYQQTPGQGLQFLFEYFSETQRNKGNFPGRFSGRQFSNSRSEMNVSTLELGDSALYLCASSLQGASERNTIYFGEGSWLTVV.

CDR3 sequence (DNA): TGTGCCAGCAGTGAGCCGACAGCCTACACTGAAGCTTTCTTT. Its protein product is CASSEPTAYTEAFF. This chain uses TRBV28 with TRBJ1-1, with a tentative D call TRBD1 (5 bases). Germline V gene data show CDR1 as MDHEN and CDR2 as SYDVKM. Between the trimmed V and J ends, which lost 5 bases and 3 bases, there was a span of 13 bases. CDR3 length: 14 residues.

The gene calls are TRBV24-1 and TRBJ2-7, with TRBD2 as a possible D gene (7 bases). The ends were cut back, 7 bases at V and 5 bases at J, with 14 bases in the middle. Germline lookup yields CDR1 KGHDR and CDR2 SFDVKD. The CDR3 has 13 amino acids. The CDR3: CATRTTGGHEQYV. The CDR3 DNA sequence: TGTGCCACCAGGACGACGGGGGGCCACGAGCAGTACGTC.

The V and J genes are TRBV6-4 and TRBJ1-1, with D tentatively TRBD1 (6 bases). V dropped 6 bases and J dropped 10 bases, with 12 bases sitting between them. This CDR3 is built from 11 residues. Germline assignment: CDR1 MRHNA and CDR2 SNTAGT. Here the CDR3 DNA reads TGTGCCAGCAGATATCAAGGGGGAGCTTTCTTT. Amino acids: CASRYQGGAFF.

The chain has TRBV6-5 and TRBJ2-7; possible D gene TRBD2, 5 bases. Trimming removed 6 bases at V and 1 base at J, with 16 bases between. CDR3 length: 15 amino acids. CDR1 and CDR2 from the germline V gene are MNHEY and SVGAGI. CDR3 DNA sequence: TGTGCCAGCAGCCCCACCGACACTAGATCCTACGAGCAGTACGTC. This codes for CASSPTDTRSYEQYV.

In DNA, the CDR3 is TGTGCCAGCTCACCACCGGCCTATGGCGGGGGGAAGGAGACCCAGTACTTC. This codes for CASSPPAYGGGKETQYF. The chain couples TRBV18 to TRBJ2-5; 8 bases line up with TRBD2. This CDR3 is 17 amino acids long. The V segment lost 0 bases and the J segment 5 bases; nucleotides outside the gene matches: 11. Germline assignment: CDR1 KGHSH and CDR2 LQKENI.

CDR3 DNA sequence: TGTGCCAGTAGTATACGTCAGGGGTTGGACACTGAAGCTTTCTTT. Translating it yields CASSIRQGLDTEAFF. V is TRBV19 and J is TRBJ1-1, with TRBD1 as a possible D gene (6 bases). Deletions cut 2 bases from V and 3 bases from J, with 13 bases between. This CDR3 is 15 amino acids long. CDR1 is LNHDA, CDR2 SQIVND, per germline (reference sequence).

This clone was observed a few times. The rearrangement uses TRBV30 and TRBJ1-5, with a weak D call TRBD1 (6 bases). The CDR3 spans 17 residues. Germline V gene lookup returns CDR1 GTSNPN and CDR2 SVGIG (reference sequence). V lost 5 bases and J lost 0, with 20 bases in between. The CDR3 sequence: CAWDSGQIKNSNQPQHF. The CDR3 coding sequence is TGTGCCTGGGATAGTGGACAGATTAAAAATAGCAATCAGCCCCAGCATTTT.

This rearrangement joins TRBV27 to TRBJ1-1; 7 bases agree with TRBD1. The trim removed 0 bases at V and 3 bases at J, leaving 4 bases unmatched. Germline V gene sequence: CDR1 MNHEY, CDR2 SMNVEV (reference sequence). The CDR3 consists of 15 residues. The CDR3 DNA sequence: TGTGCCAGCAGTTTATCGAGAGGGGGCTACACTGAAGCTTTCTTT. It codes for CASSLSRGGYTEAFF.

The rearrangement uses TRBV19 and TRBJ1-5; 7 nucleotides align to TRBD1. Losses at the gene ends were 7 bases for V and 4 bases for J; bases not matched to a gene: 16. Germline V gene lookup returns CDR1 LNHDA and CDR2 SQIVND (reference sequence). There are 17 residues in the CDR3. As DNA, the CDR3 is TGTGCCAGTAAGGAGGGGCCTCTGGACAGGATGAATCAGCCCCAGCATTTT. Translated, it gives CASKEGPLDRMNQPQHF.

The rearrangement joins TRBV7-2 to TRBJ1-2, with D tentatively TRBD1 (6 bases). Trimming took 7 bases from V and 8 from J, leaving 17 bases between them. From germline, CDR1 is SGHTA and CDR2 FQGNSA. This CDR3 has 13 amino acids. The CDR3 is CASNSRGIAGYTF. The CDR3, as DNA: TGTGCCAGCAACTCAAGGGGGATTGCAGGCTACACCTTC.

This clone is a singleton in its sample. The CDR3 spells CASSPSGHPNTEAFF. In nucleotides, the CDR3 is TGTGCCAGCAGCCCCTCGGGACACCCGAACACTGAAGCTTTCTTT. The gene calls are TRBV7-3 and TRBJ1-1; tentative D call: TRBD1 (6 bases). Per the germline V gene, CDR1 is SGHTA and CDR2 is FQGTGA. Trimming removed 5 bases from V and 1 base from J, with 14 bases in between. The CDR3 consists of 15 residues.

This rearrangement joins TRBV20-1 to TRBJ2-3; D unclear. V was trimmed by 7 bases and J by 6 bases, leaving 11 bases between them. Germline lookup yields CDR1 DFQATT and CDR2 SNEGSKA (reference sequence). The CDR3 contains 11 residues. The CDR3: CSGYLQDTQYF. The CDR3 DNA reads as TGCAGTGGCTATTTACAGGATACGCAGTATTTT.

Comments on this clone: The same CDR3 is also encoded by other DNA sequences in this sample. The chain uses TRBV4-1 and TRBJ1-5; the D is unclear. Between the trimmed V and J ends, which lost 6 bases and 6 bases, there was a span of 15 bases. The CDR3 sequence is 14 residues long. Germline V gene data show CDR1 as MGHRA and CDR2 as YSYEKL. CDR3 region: CASSDTGWAQPQHF. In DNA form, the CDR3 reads TGCGCCAGCAGTGATACTGGGTGGGCTCAGCCCCAGCATTTT.